Listed here are 26 T cell receptor beta chains from one sample, sequenced in a study of cytotoxic CD8 clonotypes in ibrutinib-treated CLL. The method was immunoSEQ multiplex PCR; TCRdb's version includes in-frame clones alone and lacks a portion of them. The sample includes tens of thousands of clones, 68% of them seen just once. The material sequenced was PBMCs, taken after 12 months of ibrutinib treatment. Every receptor here comes from a human donor with chronic lymphocytic leukemia.

This chain links TRBV6-1 with TRBJ1-6; D unresolved. In germline, CDR1 is MNHNS, CDR2 SASEGT. The V end lost 2 bases, the J end lost 6 bases, and 11 bases lay between the germline ends. The CDR3 is made up of 15 amino acids. CDR3 coding DNA: TGTGCCAGCAGTGAATTACGCCCGGGTAATTCACCCCTCCACTTT. As protein: CASSELRPGNSPLHF.

The V call is TRBV9, the J call TRBJ2-5; D not resolved. Germline lookup yields CDR1 SGDLS and CDR2 YYNGEE. The V end lost 4 bases, the J end lost 1 base, and 2 bases lay between the germline ends. This CDR3 spans 11 amino acids. The CDR3 region has the DNA TGTGCCAGCAGCAGCCAAGAGACCCAGTACTTC. Amino acids: CASSSQETQYF.

The V call is TRBV5-1, the J call TRBJ1-5; 8 bases fit TRBD1. The V and J ends lost 0 bases and 2 bases, in that order; junction bases with no gene match: 4. This CDR3 has 16 amino acids. Germline V lookup: CDR1 SGHRS, CDR2 YFSETQ. The CDR3 protein is CASSLGTGWGNQPQHF. Here the CDR3 DNA reads TGCGCCAGCAGCTTGGGGACAGGGTGGGGCAATCAGCCCCAGCATTTT.

The genes are TRBV18 and TRBJ1-6; D is uncertain. Germline CDR1 is KGHSH and CDR2 is LQKENI. CDR3 length: 14 residues. The V and J ends lost 2 bases and 7 bases respectively, with 9 bases between them. CDR3 sequence (DNA): TGTGCCAGCTCACCATCGTCGGGGAATTCACCCCTCCACTTT. It encodes CASSPSSGNSPLHF.

The rearrangement joins TRBV5-1 to TRBJ2-5; D is undetermined. The CDR3 runs to 12 residues. Germline V CDR1 and CDR2: SGHRS, YFSETQ. Trimming stripped 1 base from V and 0 bases from J, with 1 base between. Here the CDR3 reads CASSLNQETQYF. CDR3 in DNA: TGCGCCAGCAGCTTGAACCAAGAGACCCAGTACTTC.

This chain uses TRBV27 with TRBJ2-3; 14 nucleotides match TRBD2. V shed 6 bases, J shed 3 bases, and the junction held 8 bases outside the gene matches. Germline values: CDR1 MNHEY, CDR2 SMNVEV (reference sequence). The CDR3 length is 17 residues. CDR3 DNA: TGTGCCAGCAGATGGAGGACTAGCGGGGGGCTTACAGATACGCAGTATTTT. Translation: CASRWRTSGGLTDTQYF.

This sequence joins TRBV5-1 and TRBJ1-2, with D perhaps TRBD1 (5 bases). V was pared by 4 bases and J by 8 bases, with 15 bases between. This CDR3 is 13 amino acids long. Germline V gene sequence: CDR1 SGHRS, CDR2 YFSETQ. In DNA form, the CDR3 reads TGCGCCAGCAGCAGGGACTCGCTTGGAGGCTACACCTTC. Translating gives CASSRDSLGGYTF. Filled out from reference TRBV5-1 and TRBJ1-2, the complete variable domain reads KAGVTQTPRYLIKTRGQQVTLSCSPISGHRSVSWYQQTPGQGLQFLFEYFSETQRNKGNFPGRFSGRQFSNSRSEMNVSTLELGDSALYLCASSRDSLGGYTFGSGTRLTVV.

This clone was counted a few times. The chain has TRBV13 and TRBJ2-3, with TRBD2 matching 11 bases. The germline gives CDR1 PRHDT, CDR2 FYEKMQ (reference sequence). J gave up 1 base and V 4 bases, and 7 bases lay outside the gene matches. The CDR3 sequence is 17 residues long. The DNA of the CDR3 is TGTGCCAGCAGCTCCCTTAGCGGGGGGGCCGGCACAGATACGCAGTATTTT. Protein product: CASSSLSGGAGTDTQYF.

The V gene is TRBV6-6, the J gene TRBJ1-1, with D maybe TRBD1 (6 bases). Trimming shortened V by 6 bases and J by 1 base, and 12 bases separated the two germline ends. Germline values: CDR1 MNHNY, CDR2 SVGAGI (reference sequence). The CDR3 sequence is 14 residues long. CDR3 sequence (DNA): TGTGCCAGCAGCAGACCGACAGGGAACACTGAAGCTTTCTTT. Its protein is CASSRPTGNTEAFF.

This clone appeared a few times. The CDR3 sequence is CASSFGAAYGYTF. CDR3 sequence (DNA): TGCGCCAGCAGCTTCGGGGCAGCATATGGCTACACCTTC. The V gene is TRBV5-1, the J gene TRBJ1-2, with a weak D call TRBD1 (5 bases). V was pared by 2 bases and J by 5 bases, with 10 bases between. From germline, CDR1 is SGHRS and CDR2 YFSETQ. The CDR3 covers 13 residues. Full variable domain (rest looked up from reference TRBV5-1 and TRBJ1-2): KAGVTQTPRYLIKTRGQQVTLSCSPISGHRSVSWYQQTPGQGLQFLFEYFSETQRNKGNFPGRFSGRQFSNSRSEMNVSTLELGDSALYLCASSFGAAYGYTFGSGTRLTVV.

This clone was counted between two and nine times. The chain is built from TRBV27 and TRBJ2-7; TRBD2 matches 7 bases. J gave up 8 bases and V 3 bases, and 1 base lay outside the gene matches. The CDR3 has 11 amino acids. Germline V gene data show CDR1 as MNHEY and CDR2 as SMNVEV (reference sequence). The chain's CDR3 is CASSLGGKQYF. CDR3 DNA: TGTGCCAGCAGTTTGGGGGGGAAGCAGTACTTC.

This clone was detected only a few times. V is TRBV10-3 and J is TRBJ1-5; the match to TRBD1 covers 9 bases. Trimming at V came to 7 bases and at J to 9 bases, leaving 10 bases not matched to a gene. Germline values: CDR1 ENHRY, CDR2 SYGVKD. The CDR3 spans 14 residues. The CDR3 region is CAIKPGTGFGPQHF. The CDR3 nucleotides read TGTGCCATCAAACCCGGGACAGGGTTCGGGCCCCAGCATTTT.

The chain is built from TRBV19 and TRBJ2-7; D may be TRBD1 (5 bases). The CDR3 covers 14 residues. Trimming removed 7 bases at V and 4 bases at J, with 17 bases between. Germline lookup yields CDR1 LNHDA and CDR2 SQIVND (reference sequence). The CDR3 sequence: CASMGTGAGYEQYF. Here the CDR3 DNA reads TGTGCCAGTATGGGAACAGGAGCAGGATACGAGCAGTACTTC.

The chain uses TRBV5-4 and TRBJ2-3, with 10 nucleotides matching TRBD2. There are 15 residues in the CDR3. Germline V gene lookup returns CDR1 SGHNT and CDR2 YYREEE (reference sequence). The ends lost 4 bases at V and 1 base at J; junction bases unmatched: 3. The CDR3 region is CASSPGLAGTDTQYF. The CDR3 nucleotides read TGTGCCAGCAGCCCAGGACTAGCGGGCACAGATACGCAGTATTTT.

This clone was recorded a few times. The genes are TRBV9 and TRBJ2-3; the D gene is possibly TRBD2 (7 bases). The CDR3 totals 15 residues. Germline V CDR1 and CDR2: SGDLS, YYNGEE. Trimming shortened V by 0 bases and J by 5 bases, and 13 bases separated the two germline ends. The CDR3 region is CASSVEGGRGDTQYF. The CDR3 bases are TGTGCCAGCAGCGTAGAGGGGGGGCGAGGAGATACGCAGTATTTT. The complete variable domain, with remaining parts taken from reference TRBV9 and TRBJ2-3, reads DSGVTQTPKHLITATGQRVTLRCSPRSGDLSVYWYQQSLDQGLQFLIQYYNGEERAKGNILERFSAQQFPDLHSELNLSSLELGDSALYFCASSVEGGRGDTQYFGPGTRLTVL.

V is TRBV7-2 and J is TRBJ2-1; 11 nucleotides match TRBD2. In germline, CDR1 is SGHTA, CDR2 FQGNSA. This CDR3 spans 15 amino acids. J was trimmed by 6 bases and V by 5 bases; bases with no gene match: 6. In nucleotides, the CDR3 is TGTGCCAGCAGCACGGGACTAGCGGAGGGCAATGAGCAGTTCTTC. Protein: CASSTGLAEGNEQFF.

CDR3: CASSWAGEREKLFF. The CDR3 DNA sequence: TGTGCCAGCTCCTGGGCAGGCGAGCGTGAAAAACTGTTTTTT. The gene calls are TRBV5-4 and TRBJ1-4; no firm D call. There are 14 residues in the CDR3. Germline CDR1 and CDR2: SGHNT and YYREEE (reference sequence). The V gene lost 7 bases and the J gene lost 7 bases, with 17 bases spanning the gap. The whole variable domain, filled in from reference TRBV5-4 and TRBJ1-4, reads ETGVTQSPTHLIKTRGQQVTLRCSSQSGHNTVSWYQQALGQGPQFIFQYYREEENGRGNFPPRFSGLQFPNYSSELNVNALELDDSALYLCASSWAGEREKLFFGSGTQLSVL.

This clone was counted a few times. The chain employs TRBV7-2 and TRBJ1-1; D ambiguous. V was clipped by 1 base and J by 0 bases, with 9 bases between them. Germline CDR1 reads SGHTA; CDR2 reads FQGNSA. CDR3 length: 15 residues. CDR3 amino acids: CASSLGQYLNTEAFF. In DNA form, the CDR3 reads TGTGCCAGCAGCTTAGGTCAGTATTTGAACACTGAAGCTTTCTTT.

The rearrangement joins TRBV7-2 to TRBJ1-2; TRBD1 agrees at 8 bases. With 5 bases clipped from V and 10 bases from J, the junction kept 9 bases outside the gene matches. Germline CDR1 SGHTA, CDR2 FQGNSA. The CDR3 extends over 13 amino acids. CDR3 residues: CASSRVRGLDYTF. The CDR3 nucleotides read TGTGCCAGCAGCCGCGTCAGGGGGCTAGACTACACCTTC.

This chain joins TRBV10-3 and TRBJ2-1, with D possibly being TRBD1 or TRBD2 (5 bases each). CDR1 and CDR2 (germline): ENHRY, SYGVKD. Between the trimmed V and J ends, which lost 5 bases and 1 base, there was a span of 18 bases. The CDR3 is made up of 17 amino acids. This CDR3 is CAISPSPGSESYNEQFF. CDR3 bases: TGTGCCATCAGTCCTAGCCCAGGGTCCGAGTCCTACAATGAGCAGTTCTTC.

The chain has TRBV10-3 and TRBJ2-3, with TRBD2 matching 8 bases. CDR3 length: 16 amino acids. Germline V gene lookup returns CDR1 ENHRY and CDR2 SYGVKD. V was pared by 3 bases and J by 0 bases, with 5 bases of the junction left unmatched. In DNA, the CDR3 is TGTGCCATCAGTGACGCGGGGGGCCCCAGCACAGATACGCAGTATTTT. It translates to CAISDAGGPSTDTQYF.

This clone has just a few counts. The gene calls are TRBV7-2 and TRBJ1-1; tentative D call: TRBD1 (5 bases). The CDR3 runs 16 residues. V was clipped by 0 bases and J by 5 bases, with 16 bases between them. Germline V gene sequence: CDR1 SGHTA, CDR2 FQGNSA. CDR3 amino acids: CASSLALGQGGTEAFF. The CDR3 bases are TGTGCCAGCAGCTTAGCGCTAGGTCAGGGAGGGACTGAAGCTTTCTTT.

There are a few counts of this clone. The gene calls are TRBV29-1 and TRBJ2-7, with TRBD1 matching 9 bases. The V segment lost 6 bases and the J segment 4 bases; nucleotides outside the gene matches: 4. The CDR3 runs to 12 residues. Germline values: CDR1 SQVTM, CDR2 ANQGSEA. The CDR3 sequence is CSVRTGVYEQYF. The DNA for the CDR3 is TGCAGCGTGCGGACAGGGGTTTACGAGCAGTACTTC.

This clone was observed a few times. This chain joins TRBV6-1 and TRBJ1-6, with D perhaps TRBD1 (6 bases). The germline gives CDR1 MNHNS, CDR2 SASEGT. V gave up 4 bases and J gave up 11 bases, with 12 bases separating them. The CDR3 spans 13 residues. CDR3 bases: TGTGCCAGCAGTGTTCAGGGGAATCCACCCCTCCACTTT. Amino acid sequence: CASSVQGNPPLHF.

The CDR3 DNA reads TGTGCCAGCGGATCTGGGACCTCTGGGGCCAACGTCCTGACTTTC. Translated, it gives CASGSGTSGANVLTF. V and J are TRBV27 and TRBJ2-6; either TRBD1 or TRBD2 may supply D (5 bases each). The CDR3 has 15 residues. The ends were cut back, 8 bases at V and 0 bases at J, with 11 bases in the middle. Germline V gene lookup returns CDR1 MNHEY and CDR2 SMNVEV (reference sequence).

The chain joins TRBV5-1 to TRBJ2-1; no reliable D call. Per germline, CDR1 SGHRS and CDR2 YFSETQ. Trimming pared 3 bases from V and 5 bases from J, leaving 12 bases between. CDR3 size: 14 residues. CDR3 in DNA: TGCGCCAGCAGCTCCGGGCCTCCGGACAATGAGCAGTTCTTC. Translation gives CASSSGPPDNEQFF. The whole variable domain, remainder taken from reference TRBV5-1 and TRBJ2-1, is KAGVTQTPRYLIKTRGQQVTLSCSPISGHRSVSWYQQTPGQGLQFLFEYFSETQRNKGNFPGRFSGRQFSNSRSEMNVSTLELGDSALYLCASSSGPPDNEQFFGPGTRLTVL.